These T cell receptor beta chains were read from a single sample in a study of blood T cell repertoires in COVID-19. The table came from immunoSEQ multiplex PCR; TCRdb's copy has only in-frame clones and leaves some out. The sample records 300,000 to 500,000 clones, roughly 87% being singletons. The sample comprised PBMCs or T cells enriched from blood (not recorded which). These receptors all stem from a woman in her 40s with acute COVID-19. Both conserved end residues are part of each CDR3. The order of the fields is D gene, V gene, clone size, J gene, CDR3 protein, CDR3 DNA. The D gene is left open where the match is weak. Where a row states a size, it is once, few, many or the class of an expanded clone; other rows omit it.

d_gene: TRBD1
v_gene: TRBV18
abundance: NA
j_gene: TRBJ1-6
CDR3aa: CASSPRTGESSPLHF
CDR3nt: TGTGCCAGCTCACCAAGGACAGGGGAGAGTTCACCCCTCCACTTT

d_gene: NA
v_gene: TRBV11-2
abundance: NA
j_gene: TRBJ1-1
CDR3aa: CASRATENTEAFF
CDR3nt: TGTGCCAGCAGGGCAACAGAGAACACTGAAGCTTTCTTT

d_gene: NA
v_gene: TRBV3-1/TRBV3-2
abundance: NA
j_gene: TRBJ1-6
CDR3aa: CASSRRQDFSSPLHF
CDR3nt: TGTGCCAGCAGCCGACGACAGGACTTTAGCTCACCCCTCCACTTT

d_gene: TRBD1
v_gene: TRBV9
abundance: NA
j_gene: TRBJ1-1
CDR3aa: CASSVATGGETEAFF
CDR3nt: TGTGCCAGCAGCGTAGCTACAGGGGGAGAAACTGAAGCTTTCTTT

d_gene: NA
v_gene: TRBV24-1
abundance: NA
j_gene: TRBJ1-2
CDR3aa: CATSLVWGYTF
CDR3nt: TGTGCCACCAGTTTAGTGTGGGGCTACACCTTC

d_gene: NA
v_gene: TRBV5-1
abundance: NA
j_gene: TRBJ2-1
CDR3aa: CASSLELGGYNEQFF
CDR3nt: TGCGCCAGCAGCTTGGAGCTCGGGGGCTACAATGAGCAGTTCTTC

d_gene: NA
v_gene: TRBV6-5
abundance: once
j_gene: TRBJ2-3
CDR3aa: CASWRGSTDTQYF
CDR3nt: TGTGCCAGCTGGAGGGGTAGCACAGATACGCAGTATTTT

d_gene: TRBD1
v_gene: TRBV11-2
abundance: NA
j_gene: TRBJ2-7
CDR3aa: CASSLSQGAYEQYF
CDR3nt: TGTGCCAGCAGCCTAAGCCAGGGGGCTTACGAGCAGTACTTC

d_gene: NA
v_gene: TRBV5-1
abundance: NA
j_gene: TRBJ1-1
CDR3aa: CASSLTVNTEAFF
CDR3nt: TGCGCCAGCAGCCTGACAGTGAACACTGAAGCTTTCTTT

d_gene: NA
v_gene: TRBV2
abundance: few
j_gene: TRBJ1-4
CDR3aa: CASSVDRSNEKLFF
CDR3nt: TGTGCCAGCAGTGTGGACAGATCTAATGAAAAACTGTTTTTT

d_gene: NA
v_gene: TRBV15
abundance: few
j_gene: TRBJ2-1
CDR3aa: CATSRRPRGTPSYNEQFF
CDR3nt: TGTGCCACCAGCAGGCGACCTCGCGGGACTCCCTCCTACAATGAGCAGTTCTTC

d_gene: TRBD1
v_gene: TRBV7-9
abundance: NA
j_gene: TRBJ2-5
CDR3aa: CASSAEGQGRETQYF
CDR3nt: TGTGCCAGCAGCGCAGAAGGACAGGGAAGGGAGACCCAGTACTTC

d_gene: TRBD1
v_gene: TRBV6-1
abundance: once
j_gene: TRBJ1-6
CDR3aa: CASSDGTGMSSPLHF
CDR3nt: TGTGCCAGCAGTGACGGGACAGGGATGAGTTCACCCCTCCACTTT

d_gene: TRBD1
v_gene: TRBV28
abundance: few
j_gene: TRBJ1-1
CDR3aa: CASSNAGGSEAFF
CDR3nt: TGTGCCAGCAGCAACGCAGGGGGCTCTGAAGCTTTCTTT

d_gene: NA
v_gene: TRBV5-4
abundance: NA
j_gene: TRBJ1-2
CDR3aa: CASGLGSSYGYTF
CDR3nt: TGTGCCAGCGGATTAGGCTCTAGCTATGGCTACACCTTC

d_gene: TRBD1
v_gene: TRBV5-6
abundance: NA
j_gene: TRBJ2-7
CDR3aa: CASSLLAGQGTYEQYF
CDR3nt: TGTGCCAGCAGCTTGTTAGCCGGACAGGGTACCTACGAGCAGTACTTC

d_gene: NA
v_gene: TRBV7-8
abundance: NA
j_gene: TRBJ1-5
CDR3aa: CASSLGGGQPQHF
CDR3nt: TGTGCCAGCAGCTTAGGGGGGGGACAGCCCCAGCATTTT

d_gene: TRBD1
v_gene: TRBV5-1
abundance: once
j_gene: TRBJ2-3
CDR3aa: CASSLEGQGMRDTQYF
CDR3nt: TGCGCCAGCAGCTTGGAAGGACAGGGGATGAGGGATACGCAGTATTTT

d_gene: NA
v_gene: TRBV21-1
abundance: NA
j_gene: TRBJ2-7
CDR3aa: CASSGPGQGYEQYF
CDR3nt: TGTGCCAGCAGCGGCCCGGGACAGGGCTACGAGCAGTACTTC

d_gene: NA
v_gene: TRBV19
abundance: NA
j_gene: TRBJ2-1
CDR3aa: CASSIFSYNEQFF
CDR3nt: TGTGCCAGTAGTATCTTCTCCTACAATGAGCAGTTCTTC